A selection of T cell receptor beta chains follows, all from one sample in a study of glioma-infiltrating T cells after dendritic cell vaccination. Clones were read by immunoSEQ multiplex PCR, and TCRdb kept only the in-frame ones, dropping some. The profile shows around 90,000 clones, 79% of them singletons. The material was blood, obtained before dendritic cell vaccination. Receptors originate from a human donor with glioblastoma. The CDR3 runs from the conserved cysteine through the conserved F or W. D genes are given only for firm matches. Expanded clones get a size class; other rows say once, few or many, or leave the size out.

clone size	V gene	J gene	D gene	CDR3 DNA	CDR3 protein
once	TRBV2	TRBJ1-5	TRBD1	TGTGCCAGCGTAAAAGACAGGGATTGGGGATATAGCAATCAGCCCCAGCATTTT	CASVKDRDWGYSNQPQHF
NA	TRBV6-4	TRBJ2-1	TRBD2	TGTGCCAGCAGTGCGACTAGCGGAAATGAGCAGTTCTTC	CASSATSGNEQFF
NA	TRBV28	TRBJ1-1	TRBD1	TGTGCCAGCCAAAGTTTTAGCAGGGGGATGCTTAAAATCATGAACACTGAAGCTTTCTTT	CASQSFSRGMLKIMNTEAFF
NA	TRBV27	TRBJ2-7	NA	TGTGCCAGCATCTCTTCCCTCGGGGGCTCCTACGAGCAGTACTTC	CASISSLGGSYEQYF
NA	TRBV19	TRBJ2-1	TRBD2	TGTGCCAGTAGTAGGGGACTAGCGGAGACTTACAATGAGCAGTTCTTC	CASSRGLAETYNEQFF
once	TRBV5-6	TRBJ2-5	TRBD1	TGTGCCAGCAGCTTGGTCGGACAGGGGCAAGAGACCCAGTACTTC	CASSLVGQGQETQYF
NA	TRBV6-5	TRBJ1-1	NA	TGTGCCAGCAGTCCCGTACTGGACAGACATGAAGCTTTCTTT	CASSPVLDRHEAFF
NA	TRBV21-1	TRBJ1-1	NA	TGTGCCAGCACCCCAGGGGGCCACTATGACACTGAAGCTTTCTTT	CASTPGGHYDTEAFF
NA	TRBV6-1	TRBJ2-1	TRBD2	TGTGCCAGCAATCAAAGACCCCAGGGAGGGTTTGAGCAGTTCTTC	CASNQRPQGGFEQFF
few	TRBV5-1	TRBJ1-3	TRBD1	TGCGCCAGCAGCTTGTACTCGCCCGGGACAGTCAGTTGGGCCTCTGGAAACACCATATATTTT	CASSLYSPGTVSWASGNTIYF
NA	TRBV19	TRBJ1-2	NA	TGTGCCACCGCGGCTACGGCAGGGTCTTTCTATGGCTACACCTTC	CATAATAGSFYGYTF
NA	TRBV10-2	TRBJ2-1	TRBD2	TGCGCCAGCAGTGAGACCGGGAGGAATGAGCAGTTCTTC	CASSETGRNEQFF
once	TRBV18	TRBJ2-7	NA	TGTGCCAGCTCACCACGTTTAGGGGACTACGAGCAGTACTTC	CASSPRLGDYEQYF
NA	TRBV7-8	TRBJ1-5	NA	TGTGCCAGCAGCTTAGTTATCCAGAAAAATCAGCCCCAGCATTTT	CASSLVIQKNQPQHF
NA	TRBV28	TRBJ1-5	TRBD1	TGTGCCAGCAGGGCGGGACAGGGTGGTAAACAGCCCCAGCATTTT	CASRAGQGGKQPQHF
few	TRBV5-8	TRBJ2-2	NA	TGTGCCAGCAGCTTGGCACTGGGGCGCCTGACCGGGGAGCTGTTTTTT	CASSLALGRLTGELFF
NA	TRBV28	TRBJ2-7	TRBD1	TGTGCCAGCAGGAGACCGGGACAGGGGCCCGATAAGCAGTACTTC	CASRRPGQGPDKQYF
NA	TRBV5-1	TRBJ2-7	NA	TGCGCCAGCAGCGATTGGAGGGAGCAGTACTTC	CASSDWREQYF
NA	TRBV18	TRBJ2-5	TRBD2	TGTGCCAGCTCACCCCCGGGACTAGCGGGAGAGACCCAGTACTTC	CASSPPGLAGETQYF
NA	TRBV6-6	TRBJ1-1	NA	TGTGCCAGCACTCGGAGGACTGAAGCTTTCTTT	CASTRRTEAFF
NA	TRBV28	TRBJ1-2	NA	TGTGCCAGCACCACCAACAACCGGGAGGGAAACTATGGCTACACCTTC	CASTTNNREGNYGYTF
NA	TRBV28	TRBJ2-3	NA	TGTGCCAGCAGCGGAGGGGGCCTTAGCACAGATACGCAGTATTTT	CASSGGGLSTDTQYF
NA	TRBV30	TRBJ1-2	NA	TGTGCCTGGAGTGTCGGCGGCGGATCCTACTATGGCTACACCTTC	CAWSVGGGSYYGYTF
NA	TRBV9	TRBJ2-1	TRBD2	TGTGCCAGCAGCGTAGAAGGTAGCGGGTTCCCGAGCTCCTACAATGAGCAGTTCTTC	CASSVEGSGFPSSYNEQFF
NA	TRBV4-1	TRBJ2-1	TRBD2	TGCGCCAGCAGCCAAGTTGACATGGGACTAGCGGGTGGCAATGAGCAGTTCTTC	CASSQVDMGLAGGNEQFF
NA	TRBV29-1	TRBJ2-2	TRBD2	TGCAGCGTTGAATGGCAGGGGCAGGCTAGCGGGAGAGGCACCGGGGAGCTGTTTTTT	CSVEWQGQASGRGTGELFF
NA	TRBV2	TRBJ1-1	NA	TGTGCCAGCAGGGACGGCAGGGGCAACACTGAAGCTTTCTTT	CASRDGRGNTEAFF
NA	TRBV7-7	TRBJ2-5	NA	TGTGCTAGCAGCTCCCAGCTGGAGGAGACCCAGTACTTC	CASSSQLEETQYF
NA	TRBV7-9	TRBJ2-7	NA	TGTGCCAGCAGCCCGGGGACACTCTCCTACGAGCAGTACTTC	CASSPGTLSYEQYF
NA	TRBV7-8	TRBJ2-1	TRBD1	TGTGCCAGCAGCTTACGAACAGGGGGCAATGAGCAGTTCTTC	CASSLRTGGNEQFF
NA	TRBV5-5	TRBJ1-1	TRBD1	TGTGCCAGCAGCCTCCCATCCAGGGGGCAAAACACTGAAGCTTTCTTT	CASSLPSRGQNTEAFF
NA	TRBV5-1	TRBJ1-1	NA	TGCGCCAGCAGCTTTATTGAGGGGGCTGAAGCTTTCTTT	CASSFIEGAEAFF
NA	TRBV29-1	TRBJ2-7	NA	TGCAGCGCCCTTAGTTGGGCTTTGCACGAGCAGTACTTC	CSALSWALHEQYF
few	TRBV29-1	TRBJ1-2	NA	TGCAGCGTTGAAGAATACAGGGTGGGCGGCTACACCTTC	CSVEEYRVGGYTF
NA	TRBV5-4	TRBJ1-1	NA	TGTGCCAGCAGCGGGGCAGGAGCACAGGGTCGAGGCACTGAAGCTTTCTTT	CASSGAGAQGRGTEAFF
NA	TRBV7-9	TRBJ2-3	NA	TGTGCCAGCAGCTTATTACTAGATACGCAGTATTTT	CASSLLLDTQYF
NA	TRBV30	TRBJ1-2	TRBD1	TGTGCCTGGGGGGACAGGGGAGGGAGAGGCTACACCTTC	CAWGDRGGRGYTF
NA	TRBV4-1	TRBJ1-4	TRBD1	TGCGCCAGCAGAACACAGGGGGTGTATGAAAAACTGTTTTTT	CASRTQGVYEKLFF
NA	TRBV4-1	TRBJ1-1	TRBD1	TGCGCCAGCAGCCAGGGACAGGGGGCGCGAACTGAAGCTTTCTTT	CASSQGQGARTEAFF
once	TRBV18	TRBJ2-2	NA	TGTGCCAGCTCACCTCCAGGCTTACCGAACACCGGGGAGCTGTTTTTT	CASSPPGLPNTGELFF
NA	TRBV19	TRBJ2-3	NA	TGTGCCAGTAGTATCAACGGGGTCACAGATACGCAGTATTTT	CASSINGVTDTQYF
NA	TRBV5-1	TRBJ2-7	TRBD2	TGCGCCAGCAGCTCGGGACTAGCGGGCGACTACGAGCAGTACTTC	CASSSGLAGDYEQYF
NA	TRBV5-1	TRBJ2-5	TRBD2	TGCGCCAGCAGCCCGTCGAACTCAGGGAGGGGAGAGACCCAGTACTTC	CASSPSNSGRGETQYF
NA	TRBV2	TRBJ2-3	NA	TGTGCCAGCAGTGGCACTCCTGAACCCACAGATACGCAGTATTTT	CASSGTPEPTDTQYF
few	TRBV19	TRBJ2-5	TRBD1	TGTGCCAGTAGTATTTACAGGGGGCCCCAAGAGACCCAGTACTTC	CASSIYRGPQETQYF
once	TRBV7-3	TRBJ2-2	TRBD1	TGTGCCAGCAGCCCCACAGGGGGCGAGACCGGGGAGCTGTTTTTT	CASSPTGGETGELFF
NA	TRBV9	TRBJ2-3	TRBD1	TGTGCCAGCAGCGTAGGGGGGGACAGGGGCACAGATACGCAGTATTTT	CASSVGGDRGTDTQYF
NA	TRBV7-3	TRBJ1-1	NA	TGTGCCAGCAGCTTAACAGGGGTCGACCCTGAAGCTTTCTTT	CASSLTGVDPEAFF
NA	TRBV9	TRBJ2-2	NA	TGTGCCAGCAGCGGTAGCATAACCGGGGAGCTGTTTTTT	CASSGSITGELFF
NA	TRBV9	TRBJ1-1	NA	TGTGCCAGCAGCTTATACCCGGGGGCTGAAGCTTTCTTT	CASSLYPGAEAFF
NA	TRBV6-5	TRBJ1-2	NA	TGTGCCAGCAGTTACGAGGGGACAAAGTATGGCTACACCTTC	CASSYEGTKYGYTF
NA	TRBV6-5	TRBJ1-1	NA	TGTGCCAGCAGTTACAATCTGCGCGCTTTCTTT	CASSYNLRAFF
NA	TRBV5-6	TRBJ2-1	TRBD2	TGTGCCAGCAGCTTACGACTAGCGGGGGGGACGGTGGAGTTCTTC	CASSLRLAGGTVEFF
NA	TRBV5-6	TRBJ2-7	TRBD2	TGTGCCAGCAGCTTCGGACTAGTAACCTACGAGCAGTACTTC	CASSFGLVTYEQYF
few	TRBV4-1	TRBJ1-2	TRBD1	TGCGCCAGCAGCCTAGAGACAGGGAGGTCCCCCTATGGCTACACCTTC	CASSLETGRSPYGYTF
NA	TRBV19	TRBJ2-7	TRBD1	TGTGCCAGTAGTTTCTCCGGGACAGGGTATGGCGAGCAGTACTTC	CASSFSGTGYGEQYF
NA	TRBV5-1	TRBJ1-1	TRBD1	TGCGCCAGCAGCGCGGACAGGGTGAACACTGAAGCTTTCTTT	CASSADRVNTEAFF
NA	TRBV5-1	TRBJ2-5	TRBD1	TGCGCCAGCAGCTTGGTGGGGACAGGGGCCGAGACCCAGTACTTC	CASSLVGTGAETQYF
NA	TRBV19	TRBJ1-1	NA	TGTGCCAGTAGTCGGTATGACACTGAAGCTTTCTTT	CASSRYDTEAFF